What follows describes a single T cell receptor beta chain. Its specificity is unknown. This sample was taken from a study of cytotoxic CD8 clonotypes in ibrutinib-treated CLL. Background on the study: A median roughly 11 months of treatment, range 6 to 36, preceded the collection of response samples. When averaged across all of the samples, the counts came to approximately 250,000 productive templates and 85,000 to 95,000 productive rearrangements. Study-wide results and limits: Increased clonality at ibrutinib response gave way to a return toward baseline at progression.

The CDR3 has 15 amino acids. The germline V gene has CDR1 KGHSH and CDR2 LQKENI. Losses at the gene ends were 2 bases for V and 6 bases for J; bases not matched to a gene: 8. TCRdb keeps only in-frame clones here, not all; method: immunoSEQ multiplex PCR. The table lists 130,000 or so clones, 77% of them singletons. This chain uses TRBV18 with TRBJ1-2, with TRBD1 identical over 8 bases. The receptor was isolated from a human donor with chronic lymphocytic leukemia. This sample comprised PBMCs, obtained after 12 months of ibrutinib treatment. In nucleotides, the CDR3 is TGTGCCAGCTCACCAAGACAGGGGTTGAGTGATGGCTACACCTTC. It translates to CASSPRQGLSDGYTF.